Presented here are 10 T cell receptor beta chains from one specimen sequenced in a study of blood T cell repertoires in COVID-19. Only in-frame clones appear in the TCRdb table, and some are missing; sequencing was by immunoSEQ multiplex PCR. Among around 170,000 clones listed, around 67% were seen once. Material: peripheral blood. Every receptor here comes from a woman aged 80 or older with acute or convalescent COVID-19.

The CDR3 DNA reads TGCAGCGCAGGGACCGGGACTAGCTCCCTTACCTTCACCGGGGAGCTGTTTTTT. Translated: CSAGTGTSSLTFTGELFF. The rearrangement joins TRBV29-1 to TRBJ2-2; 9 nucleotides match TRBD2. The germline V gene has CDR1 SQVTM and CDR2 ANQGSEA. Trimming removed 7 bases from V and 4 bases from J; junction bases left unmatched: 19. This CDR3 region has 18 residues.

The V call is TRBV2, the J call TRBJ2-4; D not resolved. Trimming removed 1 base at V and 3 bases at J, with 10 bases between. The CDR3 covers 15 residues. Germline CDR1 and CDR2: SNHLY and FYNNEI. CDR3 nucleotide sequence: TGTGCCAGCAGTGAAGGACAAACCGGCAAAAACATTCAGTACTTC. Its translation is CASSEGQTGKNIQYF.

This clone was seen a few times. The genes are TRBV5-5 and TRBJ2-7, with 14 bases fitting TRBD2. CDR1 is SGHKS, CDR2 YYEKEE, per germline (reference sequence). V was clipped by 7 bases and J by 4 bases; unmatched bases: 10. This CDR3 has 16 residues. The CDR3 loop is CASQPGLAGAGYEQYF. The CDR3, as DNA: TGTGCCAGCCAGCCGGGACTAGCGGGAGCCGGGTACGAGCAGTACTTC.

The V gene is TRBV2, the J gene TRBJ1-5; weak D call: TRBD1 (6 bases). Germline loops: CDR1 SNHLY, CDR2 FYNNEI. The V end lost 3 bases, the J end lost 4 bases, and 13 bases lay between the germline ends. The CDR3 consists of 15 residues. CDR3 in amino acids: CASSDRGQRNQPQHF. The CDR3 nucleotides read TGTGCCAGCAGTGATCGCGGACAGAGAAATCAGCCCCAGCATTTT. The full variable domain, completed using reference TRBV2 and TRBJ1-5, is EPEVTQTPSHQVTQMGQEVILRCVPISNHLYFYWYRQILGQKVEFLVSFYNNEISEKSEIFDDQFSVERPDGSNFTLKIRSTKLEDSAMYFCASSDRGQRNQPQHFGDGTRLSIL.

On this clone itself: The sample contains more than one DNA sequence encoding this CDR3. The genes are TRBV7-2 and TRBJ2-7, with a tentative D call TRBD2 (6 bases). CDR3 length equals 15 residues. Trimming took 1 base from V and 7 from J, leaving 17 bases between them. Per the germline V gene, CDR1 is SGHTA and CDR2 is FQGNSA. Here the CDR3 reads CASSLERGGAGEQYF. In DNA form, the CDR3 reads TGTGCCAGCAGCTTAGAACGGGGCGGGGCGGGGGAGCAGTACTTC.

J is TRBJ2-1 and V is TRBV19; 14 bases align to TRBD2. Germline V lookup: CDR1 LNHDA, CDR2 SQIVND (reference sequence). This CDR3 region has 18 residues. Unmatched junction bases numbered 10, after V lost 9 bases and J lost 0 bases. The CDR3: CASAGLAGVVASYNEQFF. The CDR3 DNA sequence: TGTGCCAGCGCGGGACTAGCGGGAGTCGTCGCCTCCTACAATGAGCAGTTCTTC.

CDR3 DNA: TGCAGCGTTGGGAAGGACAGGGGGCCCGGGGAGCTGTTTTTT. Translation gives CSVGKDRGPGELFF. The V gene is TRBV29-1, the J gene TRBJ2-2; 11 bases line up with TRBD1. From germline, CDR1 is SQVTM and CDR2 ANQGSEA. V shed 4 bases, J shed 6 bases, and the junction held 4 bases outside the gene matches. CDR3 length: 14 amino acids.

This clone was recorded once. The rearrangement links TRBV5-4 to TRBJ2-5; the D gene is possibly TRBD2 (6 bases). This CDR3 is built from 14 residues. CDR1 SGHNT and CDR2 YYREEE come from the germline V gene (reference sequence). V was trimmed by 4 bases and J by 5 bases, leaving 15 bases between them. The CDR3 DNA reads TGTGCCAGCAGCACGCCGGGGGTGGGGGAGACCCAGTACTTC. Its protein is CASSTPGVGETQYF.

The V gene is TRBV6-5, the J gene TRBJ2-7; possibly TRBD2 for D (7 bases). The V gene's germline CDR1 is MNHEY and CDR2 SVGAGI. Between the trimmed V and J ends, which lost 7 bases and 0 bases, there was a span of 13 bases. This CDR3 comprises 14 residues. CDR3 in DNA: TGTGCCAGCACTTCGGGGGGCAACTCCTACGAGCAGTACTTC. Protein: CASTSGGNSYEQYF.

The V and J genes are TRBV5-1 and TRBJ2-5; TRBD1 aligns across 8 bases. Looked up from germline, CDR1 is SGHRS and CDR2 is YFSETQ. The CDR3 is made up of 16 amino acids. V was pared by 6 bases and J by 1 base, with 11 bases of the junction left unmatched. The CDR3 DNA is TGCGCCAGCACAAAGAATGCCGGGACAGGCCAAGAGACCCAGTACTTC. Residues: CASTKNAGTGQETQYF. Complete variable domain (other parts from reference TRBV5-1 and TRBJ2-5): KAGVTQTPRYLIKTRGQQVTLSCSPISGHRSVSWYQQTPGQGLQFLFEYFSETQRNKGNFPGRFSGRQFSNSRSEMNVSTLELGDSALYLCASTKNAGTGQETQYFGPGTRLLVL.